This T cell receptor beta chain was observed in a study of regulatory T cells in long-lasting Graves disease. This clonotype was seen repeatedly, ten times or more. The antigen remains unidentified. Regarding the study as a whole: Persistent Graves' cases showed lower TCR diversity than newly diagnosed cases.

The V and J ends lost 0 bases and 7 bases respectively, with 6 bases between them. Germline CDR1 and CDR2: LGHDT and YNNKEL (reference sequence). This CDR3 has 13 amino acids. The time point denotes: newly diagnosed GD, antithyroid drugs for less than 3 months. Making the TCR library involved RNA that had been extracted from PBMCs. Library construction for TCR beta used iRepertoire HTBI primers and Arm-PCR of CDR3 regions. Original processing notes: The samples included 62 TRBV and 14 TRBJ segments. One entry per CDR3 protein results from TCRdb running MiXCR on the multiplex PCR reads. The V and J calls here are based on TCRdb, not the publication. Of 350,000 to 500,000 distinct CDR3 sequences listed, 15% to 20% are singletons. The same sample was also studied in work on T cells in Graves' hyperthyroidism and ophthalmopathy. That paper adds: Aged 18 to 65, the patients had hyperthyroidism that was newly diagnosed and had lasted under 2 months. First-round RT-PCR of the TCR CDR3 relied on the HTBI primer set.

The specimen was peripheral blood mononuclear cells (PBMCs), collected at new diagnosis, from a patient treated with antithyroid drugs. The sequence was obtained from a woman aged 25 to 39 with Graves disease. This rearrangement joins TRBV3-1 to TRBJ2-2; D gene uncertain. CDR3: CASSQERGGELFF. CDR3 DNA sequence: TGTGCCAGCAGCCAAGAGCGAGGCGGGGAGCTGTTTTTT.